The T cell receptor beta chain described here comes from a study of CXCR3-negative and CXCR3-positive naive CD8 T cells. Overall study results and limits: For naive cells, CXCR3-negative and CXCR3-positive subsets had similar TRBV-TRBJ usage; for memory cells, usage differed. Naive CXCR3-positive cells had TRB CDR3s more hydrophobic than those of CXCR3-negative naive cells. Most assays used freshly isolated PBMCs, as cryopreservation partially reduced CXCR3.

Every individual CD8+ T cell subset underwent sorting in triplicate at a few hundred thousand cells apiece. Concerning this clonotype: Antigen unknown.

The length of the CDR3 is 15 residues. Germline values: CDR1 SEHNR, CDR2 FQNEAQ (reference sequence). UMI-labeled TRB cDNA libraries were prepared by 5' RACE. Following a re-call of the 5' RACE reads, TCRdb has one entry per CDR3 protein and lacks DNA. This table holds 50,000 to 70,000 distinct CDR3 sequences. The V gene is TRBV7-9, the J gene TRBJ1-1; TCRdb's D call, TRBD1, is unchecked because there is no DNA. Sequencing input: naive CXCR3+ CD8+ T cells from blood. Sample subset: CD45RO-CCR7+CD27+CD95- naive CD8+ T cells expressing CXCR3 (TNR3+). The origin of this receptor is a human donor in good health. Some clones in this sample may be carry-over from other donors' samples. CDR3: CASSLAAGWYTEAFF.